This T cell receptor beta chain is drawn from a study of control samples from healthy donors and cancer patients. Sequenced by immunoSEQ multiplex PCR; TCRdb stores in-frame clones only, minus some. The table shows about 65,000 clones, with just over 90% occurring only once. The ends were cut back, 2 bases at V and 0 bases at J, with 9 bases in the middle. Germline assignment: CDR1 KGHSH and CDR2 LQKENI. The CDR3 spans 15 residues. Sequences were obtained from PBMCs. V is TRBV18 and J is TRBJ2-3; no reliable D call. The origin of this receptor is a woman aged 50 to 60 with colorectal cancer. The CDR3 DNA reads TGTGCCAGCTCACCAGAGAGAGGTAGCACAGATACGCAGTATTTT. Its translation: CASSPERGSTDTQYF.